The 20 T cell receptor beta chains below all came from one sample that was sequenced in a study of cytomegalovirus exposure and HLA in healthy donors. Primers for the PCR totalled 60 Vbeta and 13 Jbeta. TCRdb's table, derived via immunoSEQ multiplex PCR, lists solely in-frame clones and lacks some. The sample includes roughly 100,000 clones, 74% seen only once; the top ten take 2% to 3%. Sequencing input: PBMCs. These receptors were obtained from a man between 45 and 60 years old in good health and CMV-seropositive.

The gene calls are TRBV2 and TRBJ2-1, with TRBD2 matching 9 bases. This CDR3 comprises 16 residues. The germline gives CDR1 SNHLY, CDR2 FYNNEI. V shed 6 bases and J 5 bases; nucleotides not matched to a gene: 11. The CDR3 reads CASRGGRAGGHNEQFF. DNA of the CDR3: TGTGCCAGCAGGGGCGGTAGGGCGGGAGGGCACAATGAGCAGTTCTTC.

V and J are TRBV4-1 and TRBJ1-1, with TRBD1 identical over 9 bases. Germline assignment: CDR1 MGHRA and CDR2 YSYEKL. J was trimmed by 4 bases and V by 2 bases; bases with no gene match: 8. There are 16 residues in the CDR3. This CDR3 is CASSQSGQGFSTEAFF. The DNA for the CDR3 is TGCGCCAGCAGCCAATCGGGACAGGGATTCTCCACTGAAGCTTTCTTT.

Here the CDR3 reads CASSELLGGMTEAFF. In nucleotides, the CDR3 is TGTGCCAGCAGTGAATTACTAGGGGGAATGACTGAAGCTTTCTTT. This chain connects TRBV6-1 to TRBJ1-1; tentative D call: TRBD1 (6 bases). With 2 bases removed from V and 5 bases from J, the gap between germline ends came to 15 bases. Per the germline V gene, CDR1 is MNHNS and CDR2 is SASEGT. This CDR3 has 15 residues.

The chain has TRBV4-2 and TRBJ1-1; 10 bases map to TRBD1. V trimming: 3 bases; J trimming: 4 bases; junction bases outside the gene matches: 17. The CDR3 consists of 19 residues. Germline CDR1 LGHNA, CDR2 YNFKEQ. The CDR3 sequence: CASSHSPGQGPDRSTEAFF. CDR3 sequence (DNA): TGTGCCAGCAGCCATAGCCCGGGACAGGGGCCAGACCGGAGCACTGAAGCTTTCTTT.

Worth noting for this clone: The sample carries other DNA sequences with the same CDR3. The V and J genes are TRBV4-1 and TRBJ2-3; 11 bases are a match to TRBD2. The J segment lost 3 bases and the V segment lost 1 base, leaving 0 bases of the junction unmatched. CDR1 is MGHRA, CDR2 YSYEKL, per germline. The CDR3 runs 15 residues. The CDR3 DNA reads TGCGCCAGCAGCCAAGGACTAGCGGGAACAGATACGCAGTATTTT. Translation gives CASSQGLAGTDTQYF.

Written as DNA, the CDR3 is TGTGCCAGTAGTATAAGCGGGACAAAAGAGACCGGGGAGCTGTTTTTT. Encoded protein: CASSISGTKETGELFF. This rearrangement joins TRBV19 to TRBJ2-2; D is perhaps TRBD2 (7 bases). CDR1 is LNHDA, CDR2 SQIVND, per germline (reference sequence). The V and J ends lost 2 bases and 5 bases respectively, with 15 bases between them. This CDR3 spans 16 amino acids.

This clone was counted a single time. The chain employs TRBV2 and TRBJ2-7; 7 bases match TRBD1. The length of the CDR3 is 14 residues. V trimming: 4 bases; J trimming: 7 bases; junction bases outside the gene matches: 10. Germline V lookup: CDR1 SNHLY, CDR2 FYNNEI. DNA of the CDR3: TGTGCCAGCAGTGTATACGGACAGGCTGGGGAGCAGTACTTC. It yields the protein CASSVYGQAGEQYF.

The genes are TRBV13 and TRBJ1-2, with 9 bases that match TRBD1. V trimming: 6 bases; J trimming: 6 bases; junction bases outside the gene matches: 11. The CDR3 is made up of 15 amino acids. Germline-derived CDR1 and CDR2 are PRHDT and FYEKMQ (reference sequence). The CDR3 spells CASRLSGTGTNGYTF. In DNA, the CDR3 is TGTGCCAGCAGACTCTCCGGGACAGGGACGAATGGCTACACCTTC.

The V gene is TRBV27, the J gene TRBJ1-2, with D perhaps matching TRBD1 (6 bases). CDR3 length: 15 amino acids. V was trimmed by 0 bases and J by 7 bases, leaving 15 bases between them. The germline CDR1 and CDR2 sequences are MNHEY and SMNVEV (reference sequence). For the CDR3, the DNA is TGTGCCAGCAGTTTATCACCCGGGGGGGGCCCTGGCTACACCTTC. Protein sequence: CASSLSPGGGPGYTF.

The V call is TRBV4-1, the J call TRBJ2-1, with a tentative D call TRBD1 (5 bases). The V and J ends lost 6 bases and 9 bases respectively, with 21 bases between them. The germline gives CDR1 MGHRA, CDR2 YSYEKL. This CDR3 has 15 residues. The CDR3 region has the DNA TGCGCCAGCAGTCCCGATAGGGGCAATAGGGCTGAGCAGTTCTTC. This translates into CASSPDRGNRAEQFF.

This clone was found a few times. The chain links TRBV6-6 to TRBJ1-1, with D maybe TRBD1 (6 bases). V was shortened by 5 bases and J by 8 bases, with 15 bases between the two germline ends. Germline assignment: CDR1 MNHNY and CDR2 SVGAGI (reference sequence). The CDR3 is made up of 13 amino acids. CDR3 bases: TGTGCCAGCAGTCCTACAGGGTACCAGGAAGCTTTCTTT. It yields the protein CASSPTGYQEAFF.

The chain recombines TRBV29-1 with TRBJ1-1, with TRBD1 matching 8 bases. The CDR3 has 13 amino acids. Unmatched junction bases numbered 5, after V lost 7 bases and J lost 1 base. Germline values: CDR1 SQVTM, CDR2 ANQGSEA. The CDR3 protein is CSAQGQANTEAFF. In DNA form, the CDR3 reads TGCAGCGCCCAGGGACAGGCGAACACTGAAGCTTTCTTT.

The V call is TRBV7-9, the J call TRBJ1-4, with 7 nucleotides matching TRBD1. V lost 4 bases and J lost 4; bases outside the gene matches: 3. The V gene's germline CDR1 is SEHNR and CDR2 FQNEAQ (reference sequence). This CDR3 spans 14 amino acids. CDR3 sequence reads: CASSSTGFNEKLFF. The DNA of the CDR3 is TGTGCCAGCAGCTCGACAGGGTTTAATGAAAAACTGTTTTTT.

V usage is TRBV27 and J usage is TRBJ2-1; 10 nucleotides agree with TRBD2. CDR1 is MNHEY and CDR2 is SMNVEV in the germline V gene (reference sequence). The CDR3 sequence is 15 residues long. V lost 3 bases, J lost 6 bases, and 5 bases stayed unmatched. The CDR3 DNA follows: TGTGCCAGCAGTTTTATACTAGCGGGGCGCAATGAGCAGTTCTTC. It codes for CASSFILAGRNEQFF.

This sequence joins TRBV27 and TRBJ2-3; D ambiguous. The germline gives CDR1 MNHEY, CDR2 SMNVEV (reference sequence). The CDR3 has 14 residues. Deletions cut 6 bases from V and 1 base from J, with 11 bases between. DNA of the CDR3: TGTGCCAGCAGGGCTCTGGCTGGCACAGATACGCAGTATTTT. Translation: CASRALAGTDTQYF.

This chain links TRBV5-6 with TRBJ2-1; 11 bases align to TRBD2. The CDR3 consists of 16 residues. V lost 0 bases to trimming and J lost 4 bases; unmatched junction nucleotides: 3. Looked up from germline, CDR1 is SGHDT and CDR2 is YYEEEE. The CDR3 is CASSLAGLADYNEQFF. In nucleotides, the CDR3 is TGTGCCAGCAGCTTGGCGGGACTAGCGGATTACAATGAGCAGTTCTTC.

This rearrangement joins TRBV5-8 to TRBJ2-7; 8 bases line up with TRBD2. Germline V gene sequence: CDR1 SGHTS, CDR2 YDEGEE. There are 16 residues in the CDR3. The J segment lost 7 bases and the V segment lost 0 bases, leaving 12 bases of the junction unmatched. CDR3 nucleotides: TGTGCCAGCAGCTTGGGCCAGCGGGGGCTCTCCAGGGAGCAGTACTTC. Its translation: CASSLGQRGLSREQYF. The variable domain in full, completed from reference TRBV5-8 and TRBJ2-7, reads EAGVTQSPTHLIKTRGQQATLRCSPISGHTSVYWYQQALGLGLQFLLWYDEGEERNRGNFPPRFSGRQFPNYSSELNVNALELEDSALYLCASSLGQRGLSREQYFGPGTRLTVT.

This sequence joins TRBV6-6 and TRBJ1-5; D possibly corresponds to TRBD1 (6 bases). Trimming took 4 bases from V and 6 from J, leaving 7 bases between them. This CDR3 is built from 12 residues. Looked up from germline, CDR1 is MNHNY and CDR2 is SVGAGI (reference sequence). The CDR3: CASSWGLQPQHF. In nucleotides, the CDR3 is TGTGCCAGCAGTTGGGGGCTTCAGCCCCAGCATTTT.

The V call is TRBV5-4, the J call TRBJ1-3; D remains ambiguous. CDR1 SGHNT and CDR2 YYREEE come from the germline V gene (reference sequence). The CDR3 has 13 amino acids. Between the trimmed V and J ends, which lost 2 bases and 0 bases, there was a span of 3 bases. CDR3 sequence reads: CASSFSSGNTIYF. As DNA, the CDR3 is TGTGCCAGCAGCTTCTCCTCTGGAAACACCATATATTTT.

This chain uses TRBV28 with TRBJ2-4; 7 bases match TRBD1. This CDR3 is 14 amino acids long. Germline V gene sequence: CDR1 MDHEN, CDR2 SYDVKM. Unmatched junction bases numbered 12, after V lost 8 bases and J lost 8 bases. The CDR3 here is CASATFTGVHIQYF. CDR3 in DNA: TGTGCCAGCGCCACTTTCACAGGGGTTCACATTCAGTACTTC.